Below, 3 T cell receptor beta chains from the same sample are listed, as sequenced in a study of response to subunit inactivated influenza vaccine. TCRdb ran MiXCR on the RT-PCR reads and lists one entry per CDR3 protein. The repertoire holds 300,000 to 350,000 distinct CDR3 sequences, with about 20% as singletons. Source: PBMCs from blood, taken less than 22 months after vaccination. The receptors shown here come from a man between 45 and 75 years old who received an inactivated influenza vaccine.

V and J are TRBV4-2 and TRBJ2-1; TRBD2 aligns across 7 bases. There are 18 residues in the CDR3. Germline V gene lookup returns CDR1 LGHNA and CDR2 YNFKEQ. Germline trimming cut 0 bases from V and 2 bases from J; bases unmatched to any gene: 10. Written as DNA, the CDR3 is TGTGCCAGCAGCCAAGATTCAAGCGGGATTCCCCCCTACAATGAGCAGTTCTTC. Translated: CASSQDSSGIPPYNEQFF.

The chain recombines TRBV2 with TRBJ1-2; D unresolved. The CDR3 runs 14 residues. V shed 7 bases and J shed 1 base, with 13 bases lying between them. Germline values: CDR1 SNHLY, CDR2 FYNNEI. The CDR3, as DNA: TGTGCCAGCACCCAAGAGCAGATTAACTATGGCTACACCTTC. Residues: CASTQEQINYGYTF.

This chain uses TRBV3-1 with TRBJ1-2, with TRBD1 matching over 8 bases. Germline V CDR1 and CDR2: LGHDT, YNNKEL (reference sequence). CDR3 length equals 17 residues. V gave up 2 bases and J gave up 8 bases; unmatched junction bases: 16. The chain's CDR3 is CASSQTTGGGTSSGYTF. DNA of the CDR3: TGTGCCAGCAGCCAAACCACAGGGGGAGGTACATCGTCCGGCTACACCTTC.